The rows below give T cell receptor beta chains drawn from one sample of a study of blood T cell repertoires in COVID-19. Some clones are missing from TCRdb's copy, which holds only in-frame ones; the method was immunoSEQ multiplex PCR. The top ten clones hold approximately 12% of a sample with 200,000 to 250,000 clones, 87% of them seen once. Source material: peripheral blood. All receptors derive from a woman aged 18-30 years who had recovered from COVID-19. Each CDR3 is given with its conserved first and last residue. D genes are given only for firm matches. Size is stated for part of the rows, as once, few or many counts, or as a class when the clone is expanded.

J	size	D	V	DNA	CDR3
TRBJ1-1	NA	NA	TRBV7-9	TGTGCCAGCAGCTCCCAGGGTCGGGACACTGAAGCTTTCTTT	CASSSQGRDTEAFF
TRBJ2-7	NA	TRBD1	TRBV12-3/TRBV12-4	TGTGCCAGTCGGGGACAGGGCTCCTACGAGCAGTACTTC	CASRGQGSYEQYF
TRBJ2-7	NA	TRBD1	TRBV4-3	TGCGCCAGCAGCCAAGATCGGGACAGCACCTACGAGCAGTACTTC	CASSQDRDSTYEQYF
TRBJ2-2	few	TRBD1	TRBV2	TGTGCCAGCAGTTGGACAGGCGAAAACACCGGGGAGCTGTTTTTT	CASSWTGENTGELFF
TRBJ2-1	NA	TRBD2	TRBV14	TGTGCCAGCAGCGAAGTGACTAGCGGGAGGGGTGAGCAGTTCTTC	CASSEVTSGRGEQFF
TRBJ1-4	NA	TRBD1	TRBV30	TGTGCCTGGAGTCCAAAGGGGGCTGGGGAAAAACTGTTTTTT	CAWSPKGAGEKLFF
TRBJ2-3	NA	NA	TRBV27	TGTGCCAGCAGTTTATCTGGAGGAGGATGGGATACGCAGTATTTT	CASSLSGGGWDTQYF
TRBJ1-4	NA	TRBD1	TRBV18	TGTGCCAGCTCACCGTCGACAGGGCTTAATGAAAAACTGTTTTTT	CASSPSTGLNEKLFF
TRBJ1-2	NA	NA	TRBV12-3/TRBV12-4	TGTGCCAGCGGCCGAAATTATGGCTACACCTTC	CASGRNYGYTF
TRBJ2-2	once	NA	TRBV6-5	TGTGCCAGCAGTTATACTAACACCGGGGAGCTGTTTTTT	CASSYTNTGELFF
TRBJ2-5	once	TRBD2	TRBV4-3	TGCGCCAGCAGCGCCGCACTAGCGGGGGATCAAGAGACCCAGTACTTC	CASSAALAGDQETQYF
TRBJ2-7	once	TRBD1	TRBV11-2	TGTGCCAGCAGCCAAAGGACAGGGGCCGAGCAGTACTTC	CASSQRTGAEQYF
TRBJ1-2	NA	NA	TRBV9	TGTGCCAGCAGCCCGGAGGGCTATGGCTACACCTTC	CASSPEGYGYTF
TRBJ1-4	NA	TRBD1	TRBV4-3	TGCGCCAGCAGCCAAGGATCATGGGACAGCCTTAATGAAAAACTGTTTTTT	CASSQGSWDSLNEKLFF
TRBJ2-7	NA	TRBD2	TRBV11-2	TGTGCCAGCAGCTTCCCGGGACTAGCGGGAGTTGAGCAGTACTTC	CASSFPGLAGVEQYF
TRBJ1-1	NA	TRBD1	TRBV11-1	TGTGCCAGCAGCTTGGGACAGCTGAACACTGAAGCTTTCTTT	CASSLGQLNTEAFF
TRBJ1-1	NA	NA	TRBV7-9	TGTGCCAGCAGCAGCGGGCTCAGGAACACTGAAGCTTTCTTT	CASSSGLRNTEAFF
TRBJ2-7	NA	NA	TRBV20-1	TGCAGTGCTAGGTTTCGGCGGGAGCAGTACTTC	CSARFRREQYF
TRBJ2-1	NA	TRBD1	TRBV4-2	TGTGCCAGCAGCCAAGGGGCTTTCCGGGACAGGGCCTACAATGAGCAGTTCTTC	CASSQGAFRDRAYNEQFF
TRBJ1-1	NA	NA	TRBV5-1	TGCGCCAGCAGCTTGAAAACAGGGTGGTCTGAAGCTTTCTTT	CASSLKTGWSEAFF
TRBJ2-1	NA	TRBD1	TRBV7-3	TGTGCCAGCAGCCGGACAGGGGGCAACAATGAGCAGTTCTTC	CASSRTGGNNEQFF
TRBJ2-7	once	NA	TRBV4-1	TGCGCCAGCAGCCAAGGTGGCTTCTCCTACGAGCAGTACTTC	CASSQGGFSYEQYF
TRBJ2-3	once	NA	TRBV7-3	TGTGCCAGCACCGAGACTAGCACAGATACGCAGTATTTT	CASTETSTDTQYF
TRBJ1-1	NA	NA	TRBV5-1	TGCGCCAGCAGCTTGTCCAGGGGCGGGACTGAAGCTTTCTTT	CASSLSRGGTEAFF
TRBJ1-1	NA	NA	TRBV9	TGTGCCAGCAGCGGAACGGGGGGGCCGAACACTGAAGCTTTCTTT	CASSGTGGPNTEAFF
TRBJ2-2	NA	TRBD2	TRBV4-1	TGCGCCAGCAGCCAAACTAGCGGGATAACCTCCGGGGAGCTGTTTTTT	CASSQTSGITSGELFF
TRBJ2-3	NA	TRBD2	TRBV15	TGTGCCACATCACCGCTTAGCGGGAGTAGCACAGATACGCAGTATTTT	CATSPLSGSSTDTQYF
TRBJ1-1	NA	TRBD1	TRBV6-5	TGTGCCAGCCTCACCTCAACAGGGGGCACTGAAGCTTTCTTT	CASLTSTGGTEAFF
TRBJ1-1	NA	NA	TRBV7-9	TGTGCCAGCAGCTTAGAAAAGGGGATGAACACTGAAGCTTTCTTT	CASSLEKGMNTEAFF
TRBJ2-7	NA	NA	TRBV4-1	TGCGCCAGCAGCCAGAGAAAGGTGGGGACACACGAGCAGTACTTC	CASSQRKVGTHEQYF
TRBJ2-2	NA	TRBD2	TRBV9	TGTGCCAGCAGCCCCTCGGCGGGAGAGGCCGGGGAGCTGTTTTTT	CASSPSAGEAGELFF
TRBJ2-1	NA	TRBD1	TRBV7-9	TGTGCCAGCAGCTTAAGAGACAGGGGGCCCTATGAGCAGTTCTTC	CASSLRDRGPYEQFF
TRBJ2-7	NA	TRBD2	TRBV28	TGTGCCAGCAGTGAGCCGGGACTAGGGATTTCCTACGAGCAGTACTTC	CASSEPGLGISYEQYF
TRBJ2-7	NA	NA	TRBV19	TGTGCCAGTAGTGGGACTTTCTACGAGCAGTACTTC	CASSGTFYEQYF
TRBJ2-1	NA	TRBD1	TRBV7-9	TGTGCCAGCAGCCTACGACAGGGCTCCTACAATGAGCAGTTCTTC	CASSLRQGSYNEQFF
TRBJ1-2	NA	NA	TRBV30	TGTGCCTGGAGTGTACTTGGCAGGGGAAACTATGGCTACACCTTC	CAWSVLGRGNYGYTF
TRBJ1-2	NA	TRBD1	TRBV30	TGTGCCTGGAGTGTCGGACAGGGGAACTATGGCTACACCTTC	CAWSVGQGNYGYTF
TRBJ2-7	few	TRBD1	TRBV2	TGTGCCAGCAGTGTGACAGGGGATTCCTACGAGCAGTACTTC	CASSVTGDSYEQYF
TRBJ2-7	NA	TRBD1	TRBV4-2	TGTGCCAGCAGCCAAGTGGGACAGTGGAGCTCCTACGAGCAGTACTTC	CASSQVGQWSSYEQYF
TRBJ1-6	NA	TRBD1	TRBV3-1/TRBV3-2	TGTGCCAGCAGCCAAGACCAAGGGACAGGAGCAACCCTCCACTTT	CASSQDQGTGATLHF
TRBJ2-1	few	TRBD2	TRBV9	TGTGCCAGCAGCCCCCCTAGCGGAGATAACAATGAGCAGTTCTTC	CASSPPSGDNNEQFF
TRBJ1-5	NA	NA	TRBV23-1	TGCGCCAGCGGATCAGGGTCAGATCAGCCCCAGCATTTT	CASGSGSDQPQHF
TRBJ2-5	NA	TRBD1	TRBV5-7	TGTGCCAGCAGCTCCCGGGACAGCGGCCAAGAGACCCAGTACTTC	CASSSRDSGQETQYF
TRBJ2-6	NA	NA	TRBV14	TGTGCCAGCAGCCAAGATGTCTGGAGTACTGGGGCCAACGTCCTGACTTTC	CASSQDVWSTGANVLTF
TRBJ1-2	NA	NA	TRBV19	TGTGCCAGTAGCCCCACGGGAGGGGCGCTAGTCGGCTACACCTTC	CASSPTGGALVGYTF
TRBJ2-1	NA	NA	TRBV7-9	TGTGCCAGCAGCTACCAGGGCAGCTCCTACAATGAGCAGTTCTTC	CASSYQGSSYNEQFF